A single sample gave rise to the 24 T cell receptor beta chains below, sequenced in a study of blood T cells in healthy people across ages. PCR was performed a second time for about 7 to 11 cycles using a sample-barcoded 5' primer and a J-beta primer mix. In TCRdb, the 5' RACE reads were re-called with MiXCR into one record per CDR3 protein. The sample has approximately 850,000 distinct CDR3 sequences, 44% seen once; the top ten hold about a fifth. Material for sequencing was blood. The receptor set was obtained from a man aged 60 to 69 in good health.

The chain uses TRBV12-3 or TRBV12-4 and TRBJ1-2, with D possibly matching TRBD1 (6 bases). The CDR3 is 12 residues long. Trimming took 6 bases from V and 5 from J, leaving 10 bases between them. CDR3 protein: CASSATGYGYTF. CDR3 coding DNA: TGTGCCAGCAGCGCCACAGGGTATGGCTACACCTTC.

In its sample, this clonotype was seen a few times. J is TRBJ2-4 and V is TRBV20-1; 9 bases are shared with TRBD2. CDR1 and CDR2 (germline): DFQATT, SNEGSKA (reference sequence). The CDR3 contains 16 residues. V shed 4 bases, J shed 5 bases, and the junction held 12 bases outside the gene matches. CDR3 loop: CSATPWTSAGENIQYF. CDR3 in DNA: TGCAGTGCTACCCCTTGGACTAGCGCCGGGGAAAACATTCAGTACTTC.

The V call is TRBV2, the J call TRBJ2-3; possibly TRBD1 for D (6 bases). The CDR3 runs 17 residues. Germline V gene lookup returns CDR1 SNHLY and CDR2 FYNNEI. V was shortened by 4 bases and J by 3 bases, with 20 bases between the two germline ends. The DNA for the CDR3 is TGTGCCAGCAGTGGGCTTTGGGGGCTGGGTAGGACAGATACGCAGTATTTT. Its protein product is CASSGLWGLGRTDTQYF.

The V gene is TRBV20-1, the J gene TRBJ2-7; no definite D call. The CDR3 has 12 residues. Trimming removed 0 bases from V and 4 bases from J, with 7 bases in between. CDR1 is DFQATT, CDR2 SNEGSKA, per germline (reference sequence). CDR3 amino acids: CSARDQSYEQYF. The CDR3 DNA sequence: TGCAGTGCTAGAGATCAGAGTTACGAGCAGTACTTC.

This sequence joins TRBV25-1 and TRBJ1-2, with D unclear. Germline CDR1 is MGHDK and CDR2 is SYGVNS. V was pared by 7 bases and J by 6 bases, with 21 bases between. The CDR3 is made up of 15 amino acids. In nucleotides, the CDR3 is TGTGCCAGCACCCCAACCCCATACAACGTAAATGGCTACACCTTC. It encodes CASTPTPYNVNGYTF.

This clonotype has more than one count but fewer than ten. Here the CDR3 reads CASSYGSRTDHFNYGYTF. CDR3 DNA sequence: TGTGCCAGCAGTTACGGGTCTCGGACCGACCATTTTAACTATGGCTACACCTTC. The chain couples TRBV6-2 or TRBV6-3 to TRBJ1-2; D not certain. The germline CDR1 and CDR2 sequences are MNHEY and SVGEGT. The CDR3 runs 18 residues. V was pared by 2 bases and J by 1 base, with 20 bases between.

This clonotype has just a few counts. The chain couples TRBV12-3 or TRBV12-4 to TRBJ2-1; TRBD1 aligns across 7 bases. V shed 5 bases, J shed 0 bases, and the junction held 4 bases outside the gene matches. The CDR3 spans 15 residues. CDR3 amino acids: CASSKQGSSYNEQFF. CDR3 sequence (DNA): TGTGCCAGCAGTAAACAGGGGAGCTCCTACAATGAGCAGTTCTTC.

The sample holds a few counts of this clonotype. The CDR3 region is CASSVGDNTEAFF. The CDR3 DNA is TGTGCCAGCAGTGTCGGGGACAACACTGAAGCTTTCTTT. V gene TRBV27 combines with J gene TRBJ1-1; D may be TRBD1 (5 bases). V shed 5 bases and J shed 2 bases, with 9 bases lying between them. Per the germline V gene, CDR1 is MNHEY and CDR2 is SMNVEV (reference sequence). The CDR3 consists of 13 residues.

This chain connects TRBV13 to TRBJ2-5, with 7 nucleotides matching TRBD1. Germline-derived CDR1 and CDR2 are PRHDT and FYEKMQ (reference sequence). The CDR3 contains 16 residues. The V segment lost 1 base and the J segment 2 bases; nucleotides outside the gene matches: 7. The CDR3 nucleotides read TGTGCCAGCAGCTTAGTGGCCGCGACAGGGCAAGAGACCCAGTACTTC. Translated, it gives CASSLVAATGQETQYF.

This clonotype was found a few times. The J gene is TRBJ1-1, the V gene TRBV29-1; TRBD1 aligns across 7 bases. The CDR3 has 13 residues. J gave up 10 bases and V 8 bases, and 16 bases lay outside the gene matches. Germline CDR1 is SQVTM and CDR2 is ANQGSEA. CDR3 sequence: CSSHTARDSGAFF. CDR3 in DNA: TGCAGCTCCCACACTGCCCGGGACAGCGGAGCTTTCTTT.

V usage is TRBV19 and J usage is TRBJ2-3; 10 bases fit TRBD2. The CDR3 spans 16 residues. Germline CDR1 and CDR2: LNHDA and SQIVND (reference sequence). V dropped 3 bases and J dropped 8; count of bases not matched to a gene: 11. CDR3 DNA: TGTGCCAGTAGTATTTTCGGGACTAGCGTCCCTGGTACGCAGTATTTT. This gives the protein CASSIFGTSVPGTQYF.

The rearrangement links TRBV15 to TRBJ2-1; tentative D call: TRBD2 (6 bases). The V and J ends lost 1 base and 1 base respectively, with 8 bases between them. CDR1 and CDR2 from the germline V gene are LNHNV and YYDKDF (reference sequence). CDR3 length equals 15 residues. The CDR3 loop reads CATSRVGGSYNEQFF. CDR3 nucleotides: TGTGCCACCAGCAGAGTGGGGGGTTCCTACAATGAGCAGTTCTTC.

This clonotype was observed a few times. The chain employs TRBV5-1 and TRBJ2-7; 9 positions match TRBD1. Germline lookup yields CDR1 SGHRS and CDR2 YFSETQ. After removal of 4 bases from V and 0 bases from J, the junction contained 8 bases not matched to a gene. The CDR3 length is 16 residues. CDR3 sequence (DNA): TGCGCCAGCAGCCGATCACAGGGGGCGAGCTCCTACGAGCAGTACTTC. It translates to CASSRSQGASSYEQYF.

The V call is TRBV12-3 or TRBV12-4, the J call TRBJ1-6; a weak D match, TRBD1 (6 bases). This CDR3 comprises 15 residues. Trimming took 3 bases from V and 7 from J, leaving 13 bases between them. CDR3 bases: TGTGCCAGCAGTTTGGAAGGGGGGTGGAATTCACCCCTCCACTTT. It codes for CASSLEGGWNSPLHF.

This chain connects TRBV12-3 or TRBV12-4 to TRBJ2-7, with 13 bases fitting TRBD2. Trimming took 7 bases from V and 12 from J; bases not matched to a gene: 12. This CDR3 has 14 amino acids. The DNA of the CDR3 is TGTGCCAGCACCCTACTAGCGGGAGGGCTCCCTTTGTACTTC. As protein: CASTLLAGGLPLYF.

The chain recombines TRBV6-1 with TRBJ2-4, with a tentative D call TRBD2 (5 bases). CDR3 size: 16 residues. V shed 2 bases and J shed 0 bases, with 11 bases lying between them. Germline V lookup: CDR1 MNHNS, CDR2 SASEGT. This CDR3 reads CASSERGDLAKNIQYF. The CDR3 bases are TGTGCCAGCAGTGAACGGGGAGACTTAGCCAAAAACATTCAGTACTTC.

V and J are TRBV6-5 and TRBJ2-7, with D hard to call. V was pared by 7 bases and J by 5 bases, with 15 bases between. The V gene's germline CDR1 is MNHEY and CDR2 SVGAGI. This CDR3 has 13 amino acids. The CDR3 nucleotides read TGTGCCAGCACCCAACCAGGTGGCGACGAGCAGTACTTC. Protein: CASTQPGGDEQYF.

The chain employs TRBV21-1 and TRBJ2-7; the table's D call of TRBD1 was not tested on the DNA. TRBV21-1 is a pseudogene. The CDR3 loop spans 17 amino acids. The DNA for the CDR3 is TGTGCCAGCAGCAAAAAAGGCGGACAGGGGAATTCCTACGAGCAGTACTTC. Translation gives CASSKKGGQGNSYEQYF.

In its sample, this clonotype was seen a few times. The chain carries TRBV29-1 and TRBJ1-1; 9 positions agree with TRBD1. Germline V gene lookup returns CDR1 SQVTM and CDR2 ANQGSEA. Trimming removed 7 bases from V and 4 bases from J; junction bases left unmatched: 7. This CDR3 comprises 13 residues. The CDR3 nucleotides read TGCAGCGCCGAGACAGGGGGGGTCACTGAAGCTTTCTTT. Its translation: CSAETGGVTEAFF.

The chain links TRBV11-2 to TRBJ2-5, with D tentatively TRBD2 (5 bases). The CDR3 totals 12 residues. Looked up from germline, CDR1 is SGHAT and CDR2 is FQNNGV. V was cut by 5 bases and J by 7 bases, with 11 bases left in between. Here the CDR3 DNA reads TGTGCCAGCAGCGGACTGATCGGGACCCAGTACTTC. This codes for CASSGLIGTQYF.

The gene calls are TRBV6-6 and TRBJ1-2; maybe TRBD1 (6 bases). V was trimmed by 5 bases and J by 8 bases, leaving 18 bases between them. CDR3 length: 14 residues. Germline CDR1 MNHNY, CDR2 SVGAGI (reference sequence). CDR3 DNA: TGTGCCAGCAGTCAGCGGGGGGCCGGGGAGGGCTACACCTTC. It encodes CASSQRGAGEGYTF.

This CDR3 reads CASSSYVQGRDGYTF. In DNA form, the CDR3 reads TGTGCCAGCAGCTCATATGTACAGGGAAGGGACGGCTACACCTTC. The chain combines TRBV7-2 with TRBJ1-2, with D tentatively TRBD1 (6 bases). This CDR3 is built from 15 residues. Between the trimmed V and J ends, which lost 4 bases and 8 bases, there was a span of 20 bases. Per germline, CDR1 SGHTA and CDR2 FQGNSA.

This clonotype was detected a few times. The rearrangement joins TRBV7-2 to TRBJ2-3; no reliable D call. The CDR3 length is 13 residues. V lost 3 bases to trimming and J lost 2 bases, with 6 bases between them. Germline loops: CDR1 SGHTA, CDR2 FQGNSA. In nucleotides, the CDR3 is TGTGCCAGCAGCTTCCACCACACAGATACGCAGTATTTT. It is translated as CASSFHHTDTQYF.

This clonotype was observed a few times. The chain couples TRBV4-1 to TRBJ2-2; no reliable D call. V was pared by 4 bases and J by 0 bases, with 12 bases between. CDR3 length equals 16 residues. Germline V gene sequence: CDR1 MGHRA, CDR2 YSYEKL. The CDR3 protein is CASSPFGSSNTGELFF. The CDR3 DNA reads TGCGCCAGCAGCCCTTTCGGGTCTTCGAACACCGGGGAGCTGTTTTTT.